One and the same sample provided the 3 T cell receptor beta chains below, sequenced in a study of cytomegalovirus exposure and HLA in healthy donors. PCR employed 60 Vbeta and 13 Jbeta primers. The assay was immunoSEQ multiplex PCR, and TCRdb's table has in-frame clones only and misses some. The data contain approximately 160,000 clones, roughly 71% of them singletons. The sequenced sample consisted of PBMCs. All receptors come from a woman in her 50s in good health and CMV-seropositive.

This chain connects TRBV11-1 to TRBJ2-7, with TRBD1 identical over 10 bases. CDR3 length: 16 amino acids. With 5 bases clipped from V and 0 bases from J, the junction kept 7 bases outside the gene matches. The germline CDR1 and CDR2 sequences are SGHAT and FQDESV (reference sequence). In nucleotides, the CDR3 is TGTGCCAGCAGCCAGGGACAGGGGATCCTCTCCTACGAGCAGTACTTC. Its protein product is CASSQGQGILSYEQYF. Together with reference TRBV11-1 and TRBJ2-7, the CDR3 gives the full variable domain: EAEVAQSPRYKITEKSQAVAFWCDPISGHATLYWYRQILGQGPELLVQFQDESVVDDSQLPKDRFSAERLKGVDSTLKIQPAELGDSAMYLCASSQGQGILSYEQYFGPGTRLTVT.

The chain uses TRBV28 and TRBJ1-5; TRBD1 aligns across 8 bases. The CDR3 is 16 amino acids. CDR1 MDHEN and CDR2 SYDVKM come from the germline V gene. The V segment lost 5 bases and the J segment 2 bases; nucleotides outside the gene matches: 8. CDR3: CASSPIQGEGNQPQHF. CDR3 nucleotides: TGTGCCAGCAGTCCAATACAGGGGGAGGGCAATCAGCCCCAGCATTTT. The variable domain in full, with the rest retrieved from reference TRBV28 and TRBJ1-5, is DVKVTQSSRYLVKRTGEKVFLECVQDMDHENMFWYRQDPGLGLRLIYFSYDVKMKEKGDIPEGYSVSREKKERFSLILESASTNQTSMYLCASSPIQGEGNQPQHFGDGTRLSIL.

The CDR3 sequence is CSVEVPGRQSEAFF. CDR3 DNA: TGCAGCGTTGAAGTGCCGGGTCGTCAGTCTGAAGCTTTCTTT. The gene calls are TRBV29-1 and TRBJ1-1, with no clear D. CDR1 SQVTM and CDR2 ANQGSEA come from the germline V gene. CDR3 length: 14 amino acids. V gave up 1 base and J gave up 6 bases, with 15 bases separating them. The full variable domain, rest sourced from reference TRBV29-1 and TRBJ1-1, is SAVISQKPSRDICQRGTSLTIQCQVDSQVTMMFWYRQQPGQSLTLIATANQGSEATYESGFVIDKFPISRPNLTFSTLTVSNMSPEDSSIYLCSVEVPGRQSEAFFGQGTRLTVV.